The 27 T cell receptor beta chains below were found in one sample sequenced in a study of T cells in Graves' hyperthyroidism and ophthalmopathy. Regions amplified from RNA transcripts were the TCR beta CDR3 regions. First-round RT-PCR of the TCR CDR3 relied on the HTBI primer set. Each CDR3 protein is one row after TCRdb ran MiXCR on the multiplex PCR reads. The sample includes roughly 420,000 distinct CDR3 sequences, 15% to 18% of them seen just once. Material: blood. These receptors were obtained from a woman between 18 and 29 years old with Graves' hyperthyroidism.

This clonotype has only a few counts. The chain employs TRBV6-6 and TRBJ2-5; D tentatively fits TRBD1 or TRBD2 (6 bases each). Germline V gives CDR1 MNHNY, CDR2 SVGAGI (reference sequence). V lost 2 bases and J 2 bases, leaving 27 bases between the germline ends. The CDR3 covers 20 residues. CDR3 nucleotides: TGTGCCAGCAGTTACACATACCCTCCGGGGGCAGACCTCCATCAAGAGACCCAGTACTTC. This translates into CASSYTYPPGADLHQETQYF.

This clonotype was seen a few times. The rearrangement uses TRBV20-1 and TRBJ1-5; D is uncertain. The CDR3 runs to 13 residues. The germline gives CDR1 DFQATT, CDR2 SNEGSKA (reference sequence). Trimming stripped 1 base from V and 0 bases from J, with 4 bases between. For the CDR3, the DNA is TGCAGTGCTAGAGGCCGTAGCAATCAGCCCCAGCATTTT. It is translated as CSARGRSNQPQHF.

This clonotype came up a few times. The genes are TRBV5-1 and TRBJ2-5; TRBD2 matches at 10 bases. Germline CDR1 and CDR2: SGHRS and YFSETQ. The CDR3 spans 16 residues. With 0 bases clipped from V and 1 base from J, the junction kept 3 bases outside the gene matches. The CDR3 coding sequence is TGCGCCAGCAGCTTGGGGACTAGCGGACTCCAAGAGACCCAGTACTTC. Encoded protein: CASSLGTSGLQETQYF.

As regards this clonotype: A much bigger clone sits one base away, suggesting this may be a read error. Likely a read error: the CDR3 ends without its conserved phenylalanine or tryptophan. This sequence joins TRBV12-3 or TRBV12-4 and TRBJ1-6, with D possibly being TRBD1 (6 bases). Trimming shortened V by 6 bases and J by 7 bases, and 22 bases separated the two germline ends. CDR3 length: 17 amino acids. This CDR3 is CASSSSRRTATNSPLHL. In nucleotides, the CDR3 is TGTGCCAGCAGCTCCTCCAGGAGGACAGCAACCAATTCACCCCTCCACCTT.

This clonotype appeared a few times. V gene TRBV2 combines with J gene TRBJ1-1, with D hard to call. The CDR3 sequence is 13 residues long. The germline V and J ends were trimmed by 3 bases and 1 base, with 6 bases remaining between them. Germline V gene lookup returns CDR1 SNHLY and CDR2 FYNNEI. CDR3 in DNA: TGTGCCAGCAGTGATGACACGAACACTGAAGCTTTCTTT. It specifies CASSDDTNTEAFF.

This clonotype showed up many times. The chain's CDR3 is CASSQARTAGSWQYF. The CDR3 DNA reads TGTGCCAGCAGCCAAGCACGGACAGCCGGGTCATGGCAGTACTTC. This chain joins TRBV3-1 and TRBJ2-7, with D perhaps TRBD1 (6 bases). Per germline, CDR1 LGHDT and CDR2 YNNKEL (reference sequence). Trimming removed 1 base from V and 9 bases from J, with 19 bases in between. The CDR3 length is 15 residues.

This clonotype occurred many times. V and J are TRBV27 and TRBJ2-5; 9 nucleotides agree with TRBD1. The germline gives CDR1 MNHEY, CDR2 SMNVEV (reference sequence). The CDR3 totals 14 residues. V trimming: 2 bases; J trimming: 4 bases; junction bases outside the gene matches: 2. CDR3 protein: CASSLQTGGETQYF. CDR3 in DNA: TGTGCCAGCAGTTTACAGACAGGGGGAGAGACCCAGTACTTC.

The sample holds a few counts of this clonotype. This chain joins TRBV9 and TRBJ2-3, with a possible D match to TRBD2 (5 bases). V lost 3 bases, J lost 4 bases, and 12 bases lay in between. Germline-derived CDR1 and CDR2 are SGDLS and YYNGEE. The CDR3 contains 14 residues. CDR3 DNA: TGTGCCAGCAGCGAGGAAACTAGTGCAGATACGCAGTATTTT. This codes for CASSEETSADTQYF.

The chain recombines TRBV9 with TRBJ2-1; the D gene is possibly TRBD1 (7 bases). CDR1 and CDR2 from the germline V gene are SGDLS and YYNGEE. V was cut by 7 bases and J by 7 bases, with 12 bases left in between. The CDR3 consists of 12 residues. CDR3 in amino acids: CASGPGGNEQFF. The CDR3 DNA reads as TGTGCCAGCGGCCCAGGGGGGAATGAGCAGTTCTTC.

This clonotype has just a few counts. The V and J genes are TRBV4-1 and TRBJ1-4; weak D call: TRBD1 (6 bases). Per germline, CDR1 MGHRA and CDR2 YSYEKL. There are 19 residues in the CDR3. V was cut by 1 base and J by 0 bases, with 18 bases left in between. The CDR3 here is CASSQGGGSNPATNEKLFF. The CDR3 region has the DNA TGCGCCAGCAGCCAAGGTGGGGGCTCCAACCCCGCAACTAATGAAAAACTGTTTTTT.

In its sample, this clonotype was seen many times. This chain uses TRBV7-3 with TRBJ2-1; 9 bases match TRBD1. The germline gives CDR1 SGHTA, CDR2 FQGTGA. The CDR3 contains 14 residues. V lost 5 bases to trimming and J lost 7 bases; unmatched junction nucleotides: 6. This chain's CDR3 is CASSPGQGQNEQFF. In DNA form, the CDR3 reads TGTGCCAGCAGCCCGGGACAGGGCCAAAATGAGCAGTTCTTC.

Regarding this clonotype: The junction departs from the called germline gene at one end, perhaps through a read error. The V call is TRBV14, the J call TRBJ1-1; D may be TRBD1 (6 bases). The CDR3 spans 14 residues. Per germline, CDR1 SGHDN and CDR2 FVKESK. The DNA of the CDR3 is TGTGCCAGCAGACGCGCGGGGGGCAACACTGGAGCTTTCTTT. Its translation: CASRRAGGNTGAFF.

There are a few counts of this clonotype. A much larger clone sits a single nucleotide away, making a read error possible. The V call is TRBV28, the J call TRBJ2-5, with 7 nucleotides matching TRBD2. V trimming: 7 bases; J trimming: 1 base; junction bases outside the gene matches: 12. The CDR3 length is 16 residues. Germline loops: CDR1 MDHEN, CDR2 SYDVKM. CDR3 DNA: TGTGCCAGCACCCCCCGGGGGAGGGTCCTCCAAGAGACCCAGTACTTC. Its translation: CASTPRGRVLQETQYF. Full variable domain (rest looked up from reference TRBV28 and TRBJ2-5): DVKVTQSSRYLVKRTGEKVFLECVQDMDHENMFWYRQDPGLGLRLIYFSYDVKMKEKGDIPEGYSVSREKKERFSLILESASTNQTSMYLCASTPRGRVLQETQYFGPGTRLLVL.

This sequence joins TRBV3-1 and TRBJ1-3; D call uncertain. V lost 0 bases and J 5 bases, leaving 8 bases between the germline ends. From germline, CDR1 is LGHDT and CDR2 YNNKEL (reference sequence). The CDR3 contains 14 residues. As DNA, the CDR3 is TGTGCCAGCAGCCAAGAGGCAGGCCGAAACACCATATATTTT. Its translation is CASSQEAGRNTIYF. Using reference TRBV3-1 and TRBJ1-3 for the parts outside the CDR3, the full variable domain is DTAVSQTPKYLVTQMGNDKSIKCEQNLGHDTMYWYKQDSKKFLKIMFSYNNKELIINETVPNRFSPKSPDKAHLNLHINSLELGDSAVYFCASSQEAGRNTIYFGEGSWLTVV.

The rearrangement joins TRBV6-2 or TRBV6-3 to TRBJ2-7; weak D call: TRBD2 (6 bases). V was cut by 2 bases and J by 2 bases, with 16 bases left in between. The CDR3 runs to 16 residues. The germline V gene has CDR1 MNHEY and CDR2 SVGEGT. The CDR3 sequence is CASSYVPGLPTYEQYF. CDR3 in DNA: TGTGCCAGCAGTTACGTACCAGGACTACCCACCTACGAGCAGTACTTC.

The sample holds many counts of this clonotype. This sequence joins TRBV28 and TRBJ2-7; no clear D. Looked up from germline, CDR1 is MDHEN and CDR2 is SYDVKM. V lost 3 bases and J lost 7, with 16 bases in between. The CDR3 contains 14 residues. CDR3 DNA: TGTGCCAGCAGTTTTTTCTTACCGGGTGAGGAGCAGTACTTC. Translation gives CASSFFLPGEEQYF.

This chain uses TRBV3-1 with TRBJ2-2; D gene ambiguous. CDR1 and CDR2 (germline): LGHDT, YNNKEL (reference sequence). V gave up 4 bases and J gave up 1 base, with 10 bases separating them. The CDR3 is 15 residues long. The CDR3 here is CASSLVILNTGELFF. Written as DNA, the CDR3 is TGTGCCAGCAGCCTAGTCATATTGAACACCGGGGAGCTGTTTTTT.

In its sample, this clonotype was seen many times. The CDR3 coding sequence is TGCGCCAGCAGCACCGGCGGGACAGGAAACAATGAGCAGTTCTTC. Its translation: CASSTGGTGNNEQFF. The chain combines TRBV5-1 with TRBJ2-1; 8 bases agree with TRBD1. The CDR3 is made up of 15 amino acids. The germline V gene encodes CDR1 SGHRS and CDR2 YFSETQ. V trimming: 4 bases; J trimming: 5 bases; junction bases outside the gene matches: 8.

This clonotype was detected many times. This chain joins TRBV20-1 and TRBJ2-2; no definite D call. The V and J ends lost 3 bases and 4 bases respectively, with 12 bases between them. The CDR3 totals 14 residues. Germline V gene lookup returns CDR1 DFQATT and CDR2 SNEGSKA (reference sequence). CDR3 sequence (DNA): TGCAGTGCTAGCCCCAGTAAAAGCACCGGGGAGCTGTTTTTT. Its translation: CSASPSKSTGELFF.

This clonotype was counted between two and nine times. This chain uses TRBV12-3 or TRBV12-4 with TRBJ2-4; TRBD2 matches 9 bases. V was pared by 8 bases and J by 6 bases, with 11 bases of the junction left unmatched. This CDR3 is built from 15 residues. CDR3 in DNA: TGTGCCAGCGCCCAGGCGGCGGGAGGGCCAAACATTCAGTACTTC. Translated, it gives CASAQAAGGPNIQYF.

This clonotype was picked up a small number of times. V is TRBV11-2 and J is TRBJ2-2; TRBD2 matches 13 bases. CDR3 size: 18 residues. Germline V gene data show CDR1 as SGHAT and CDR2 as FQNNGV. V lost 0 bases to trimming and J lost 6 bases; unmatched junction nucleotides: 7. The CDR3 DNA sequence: TGTGCCAGCAGCTTAGATCTGACTAGCGGGAGGATCGCCGGGGAGCTGTTTTTT. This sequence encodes CASSLDLTSGRIAGELFF.

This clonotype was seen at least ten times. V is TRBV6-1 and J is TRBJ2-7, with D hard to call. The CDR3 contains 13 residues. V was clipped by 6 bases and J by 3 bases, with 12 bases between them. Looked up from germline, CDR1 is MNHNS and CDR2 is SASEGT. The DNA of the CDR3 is TGTGCCAGCAGGAATGAGCTAGACTACGAGCAGTACTTC. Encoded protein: CASRNELDYEQYF.

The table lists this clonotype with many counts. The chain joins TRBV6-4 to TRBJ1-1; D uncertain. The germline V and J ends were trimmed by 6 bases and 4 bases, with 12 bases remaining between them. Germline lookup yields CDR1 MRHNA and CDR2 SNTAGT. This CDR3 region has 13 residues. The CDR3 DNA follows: TGTGCCAGCAGCGCAGACCGGAGCACTGAAGCTTTCTTT. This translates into CASSADRSTEAFF.

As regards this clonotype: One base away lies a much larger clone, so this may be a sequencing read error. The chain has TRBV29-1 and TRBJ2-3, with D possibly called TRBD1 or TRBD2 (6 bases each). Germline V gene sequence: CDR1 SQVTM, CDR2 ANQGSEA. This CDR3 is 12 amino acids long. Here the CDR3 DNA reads TGCAGTCTGGAGGGGGACACAGATACGCAGTATTTT. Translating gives CSLEGDTDTQYF.

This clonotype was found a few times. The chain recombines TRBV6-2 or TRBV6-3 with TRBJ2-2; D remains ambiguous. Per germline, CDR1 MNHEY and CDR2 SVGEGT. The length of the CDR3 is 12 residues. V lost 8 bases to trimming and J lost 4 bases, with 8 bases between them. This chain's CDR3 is CASAVGTGELFF. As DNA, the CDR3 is TGTGCCAGCGCGGTGGGCACCGGGGAGCTGTTTTTT.

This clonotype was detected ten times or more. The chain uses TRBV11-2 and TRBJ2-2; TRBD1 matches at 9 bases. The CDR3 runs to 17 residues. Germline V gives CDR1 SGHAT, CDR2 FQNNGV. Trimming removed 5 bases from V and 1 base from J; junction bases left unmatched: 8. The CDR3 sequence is CASSRPPGQGNTGELFF. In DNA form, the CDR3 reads TGTGCCAGCAGCAGGCCCCCGGGACAGGGGAACACCGGGGAGCTGTTTTTT.

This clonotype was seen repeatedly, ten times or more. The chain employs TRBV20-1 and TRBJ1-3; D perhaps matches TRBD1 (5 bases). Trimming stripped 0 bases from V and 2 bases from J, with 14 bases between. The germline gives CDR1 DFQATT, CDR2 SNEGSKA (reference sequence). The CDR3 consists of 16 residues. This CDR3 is CSARDPSGTTGNTIYF. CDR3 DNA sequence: TGCAGTGCTAGAGACCCCTCCGGGACCACTGGAAACACCATATATTTT.